Each of the 30 T cell receptor beta chains below was sequenced from the same sample in a study of shared clonotypes between healthy human individuals. TCRdb keeps only in-frame clones here, not all; method: immunoSEQ multiplex PCR. Among approximately 2.1 million clones, roughly 93% were seen once, and the ten largest hold 0.3% to 0.4%. Sequenced input: naive CD4+ T cells from PBMCs. Subset of the sample: CD45RA+ positively selected. The source is a man in his late teens or twenties in good health. Some clones in this sample may be carry-over from other donors' samples.

The CDR3 loop is CASTGRVATEAFF. CDR3 nucleotides: TGTGCCAGCACCGGCAGGGTCGCAACTGAAGCTTTCTTT. This sequence joins TRBV28 and TRBJ1-1, with D perhaps TRBD1 (5 bases). CDR1 and CDR2 from the germline V gene are MDHEN and SYDVKM. Trimming stripped 7 bases from V and 5 bases from J, with 14 bases between. The CDR3 sequence is 13 residues long.

V is TRBV10-3 and J is TRBJ1-1, with 8 bases identical to TRBD1. The length of the CDR3 is 12 residues. Trimming took 10 bases from V and 4 from J; bases not matched to a gene: 5. Looked up from germline, CDR1 is ENHRY and CDR2 is SYGVKD. The CDR3 DNA is TGTGCCACCACAGGGGGGGCCACTGAAGCTTTCTTT. It codes for CATTGGATEAFF.

This chain uses TRBV19 with TRBJ2-7; possible D gene TRBD2, 6 bases. The ends were cut back, 6 bases at V and 3 bases at J, with 18 bases in the middle. The CDR3 is 15 amino acids. The germline V gene encodes CDR1 LNHDA and CDR2 SQIVND (reference sequence). The CDR3 reads CASSHPGDGHYEQYF. The CDR3, as DNA: TGTGCCAGTAGCCACCCGGGGGACGGCCACTACGAGCAGTACTTC.

The V call is TRBV28, the J call TRBJ2-5, with D perhaps TRBD2 (5 bases). The closer fit of TRBJ2-7 to the DNA end suggests the J call may be wrong. The CDR3 is 15 amino acids. Germline CDR1 reads MDHEN; CDR2 reads SYDVKM. CDR3 sequence reads: CASSPRGLSSYEQYF. Here the CDR3 DNA reads TGTGCCAGCAGTCCACGAGGGCTAAGCTCCTACGAGCAGTACTTC.

The chain employs TRBV10-3 and TRBJ2-1; D tentatively reads TRBD1 or TRBD2 (5 bases each). Germline-derived CDR1 and CDR2 are ENHRY and SYGVKD. The CDR3 is 14 amino acids. V dropped 4 bases and J dropped 10 bases, with 17 bases sitting between them. The CDR3 DNA reads TGTGCCATCAGTGGGTTTCTAGGGACCGGCGAGCAGTTCTTC. Amino acids: CAISGFLGTGEQFF.

This chain joins TRBV5-1 and TRBJ2-7; 7 bases agree with TRBD1. Per the germline V gene, CDR1 is SGHRS and CDR2 is YFSETQ. Germline trimming cut 0 bases from V and 0 bases from J; bases unmatched to any gene: 6. This CDR3 region has 16 residues. CDR3 loop: CASSLEGQTYSYEQYF. The CDR3 DNA reads as TGCGCCAGCAGCTTGGAGGGACAGACCTACTCCTACGAGCAGTACTTC.

This chain connects TRBV5-1 to TRBJ1-1; unclear D gene. The germline CDR1 and CDR2 sequences are SGHRS and YFSETQ. The V gene lost 1 base and the J gene lost 4 bases, with 11 bases spanning the gap. This CDR3 is built from 14 residues. The CDR3 DNA follows: TGCGCCAGCAGCTTGTTGAGGGAGGGCACTGAAGCTTTCTTT. It is translated as CASSLLREGTEAFF. The whole variable domain, remainder taken from reference TRBV5-1 and TRBJ1-1, is KAGVTQTPRYLIKTRGQQVTLSCSPISGHRSVSWYQQTPGQGLQFLFEYFSETQRNKGNFPGRFSGRQFSNSRSEMNVSTLELGDSALYLCASSLLREGTEAFFGQGTRLTVV.

The chain carries TRBV7-8 and TRBJ2-7; D is perhaps TRBD1 (6 bases). The CDR3 consists of 16 residues. Germline-derived CDR1 and CDR2 are SGHVS and FQNEAQ. The V end was cut by 1 base, the J end by 6 bases, with 19 bases between. The CDR3 region is CASSLGRTVNSGEQYF. CDR3 bases: TGTGCCAGCAGCTTAGGTAGGACAGTCAATTCGGGCGAGCAGTACTTC.

The CDR3 region has the DNA TGTGCCAGCAGCCCCCCTTTGGCCAGGGGGCCGGAGCAGTACTTC. This gives the protein CASSPPLARGPEQYF. The chain links TRBV7-9 to TRBJ2-7; 8 bases agree with TRBD1. The V segment lost 5 bases and the J segment 7 bases; nucleotides outside the gene matches: 13. This CDR3 spans 15 amino acids. Germline values: CDR1 SEHNR, CDR2 FQNEAQ (reference sequence).

In its sample, this clone was seen a few times. The V call is TRBV29-1, the J call TRBJ1-3, with D perhaps TRBD1 (6 bases). Trimming removed 1 base at V and 0 bases at J, with 13 bases between. CDR1 and CDR2 (germline): SQVTM, ANQGSEA. This CDR3 region has 16 residues. DNA for the CDR3: TGCAGCGTTGAAGTGCGGACAGAATTCTCTGGAAACACCATATATTTT. Translating gives CSVEVRTEFSGNTIYF.

In this sample, this clone turned up once. The V and J genes are TRBV27 and TRBJ2-4; maybe TRBD2 (6 bases). The CDR3 covers 15 residues. The germline gives CDR1 MNHEY, CDR2 SMNVEV (reference sequence). V lost 3 bases and J 1 base, leaving 10 bases between the germline ends. CDR3 amino acids: CASSFTGVAKNIQYF. DNA for the CDR3: TGTGCCAGCAGTTTTACGGGAGTTGCCAAAAACATTCAGTACTTC.

The chain has TRBV5-5 and TRBJ2-4, with unresolved D. This CDR3 spans 12 amino acids. With 5 bases removed from V and 12 bases from J, the gap between germline ends came to 15 bases. Looked up from germline, CDR1 is SGHKS and CDR2 is YYEKEE (reference sequence). In DNA form, the CDR3 reads TGTGCCAGCAGGTCGGACGGACGCCGTCAGTACTTC. Amino acids: CASRSDGRRQYF.

Note on this clone: This specimen includes other DNA sequences encoding the same CDR3. The rearrangement uses TRBV28 and TRBJ2-5; TRBD1 agrees at 7 bases. Per the germline V gene, CDR1 is MDHEN and CDR2 is SYDVKM. The trim removed 6 bases at V and 2 bases at J, leaving 3 bases unmatched. The CDR3 runs to 13 residues. Here the CDR3 reads CASSSGGQETQYF. Written as DNA, the CDR3 is TGTGCCAGCAGCTCAGGGGGACAAGAGACCCAGTACTTC.

The chain recombines TRBV5-8 with TRBJ2-5; 10 bases are a match to TRBD1. The CDR3 has 17 residues. The V gene's germline CDR1 is SGHTS and CDR2 YDEGEE. V lost 3 bases to trimming and J lost 4 bases; unmatched junction nucleotides: 12. The CDR3: CASSYLAGTGAGETQYF. In DNA form, the CDR3 reads TGTGCCAGCAGCTACTTGGCCGGGACAGGGGCGGGAGAGACCCAGTACTTC. Looking up the rest from reference TRBV5-8 and TRBJ2-5 gives the full variable domain: EAGVTQSPTHLIKTRGQQATLRCSPISGHTSVYWYQQALGLGLQFLLWYDEGEERNRGNFPPRFSGRQFPNYSSELNVNALELEDSALYLCASSYLAGTGAGETQYFGPGTRLLVL.

This chain joins TRBV28 and TRBJ2-7; tentatively, D is TRBD1 (5 bases). The V end was cut by 1 base, the J end by 0 bases, with 7 bases between. This CDR3 contains 14 residues. CDR1 MDHEN and CDR2 SYDVKM come from the germline V gene. The CDR3 loop is CASSLYDSSYEQYF. In nucleotides, the CDR3 is TGTGCCAGCAGTTTATACGACAGCTCCTACGAGCAGTACTTC. The full variable domain, with the rest looked up from reference TRBV28 and TRBJ2-7, is DVKVTQSSRYLVKRTGEKVFLECVQDMDHENMFWYRQDPGLGLRLIYFSYDVKMKEKGDIPEGYSVSREKKERFSLILESASTNQTSMYLCASSLYDSSYEQYFGPGTRLTVT.

Worth noting for this clone: At the DNA level, this CDR3 is encoded by other sequences in the same sample as well. The V and J genes are TRBV4-1 and TRBJ1-1, with D uncertain. This CDR3 spans 15 amino acids. With 0 bases removed from V and 0 bases from J, the gap between germline ends came to 8 bases. Germline assignment: CDR1 MGHRA and CDR2 YSYEKL. CDR3 region: CASSQDGVMNTEAFF. The CDR3 DNA reads as TGCGCCAGCAGCCAAGATGGGGTCATGAACACTGAAGCTTTCTTT.

The chain couples TRBV5-1 to TRBJ2-3; D ambiguous. There are 13 residues in the CDR3. CDR1 is SGHRS and CDR2 is YFSETQ in the germline V gene. V shed 4 bases and J shed 7 bases, with 13 bases lying between them. The CDR3 DNA sequence: TGCGCCAGCAGCCGGGCCTATCCGAATACGCAGTATTTT. It encodes CASSRAYPNTQYF.

A note on this clone: Other DNA sequences in this sample translate to the same CDR3. V is TRBV5-4 and J is TRBJ2-3; D tentatively reads TRBD1 or TRBD2 (6 bases each). The V end lost 4 bases, the J end lost 1 base, and 13 bases lay between the germline ends. This CDR3 contains 15 residues. The germline V gene encodes CDR1 SGHNT and CDR2 YYREEE (reference sequence). The CDR3 sequence is CASSPEGGRTDTQYF. The CDR3 nucleotides are TGTGCCAGCAGCCCGGAGGGGGGACGCACAGATACGCAGTATTTT.

This chain links TRBV27 with TRBJ1-5; D perhaps matches TRBD1 (5 bases). With 8 bases removed from V and 4 bases from J, the gap between germline ends came to 9 bases. This CDR3 is built from 12 residues. Germline loops: CDR1 MNHEY, CDR2 SMNVEV (reference sequence). The CDR3 bases are TGTGCCAGCGGGGGGTTGAATCAGCCCCAGCATTTT. The encoded protein is CASGGLNQPQHF.

The chain carries TRBV25-1 and TRBJ1-5; 7 bases are a match to TRBD1. CDR1 is MGHDK and CDR2 is SYGVNS in the germline V gene. The CDR3 sequence is 14 residues long. V was pared by 5 bases and J by 3 bases, with 4 bases of the junction left unmatched. The CDR3 nucleotides read TGTGCCAGCAGTTCGACAGGGACCAATCAGCCCCAGCATTTT. It specifies CASSSTGTNQPQHF.

To note about this clone: Mismatch with germline at one junction end may stem from a read error. This chain joins TRBV6-5 and TRBJ1-5, with no clear D. The germline gives CDR1 MNHEY, CDR2 SVGAGI. The CDR3 spans 12 residues. CDR3 residues: CATSGSNQPQHF. The CDR3 DNA reads as TGTGCCACCAGTGGTAGCAATCAGCCCCAGCATTTT.

The CDR3 here is CATFKGNYGYTF. CDR3 nucleotides: TGTGCCACGTTTAAAGGAAACTATGGCTACACCTTC. This rearrangement joins TRBV15 to TRBJ1-2, with unresolved D. Germline assignment: CDR1 LNHNV and CDR2 YYDKDF (reference sequence). V lost 9 bases to trimming and J lost 2 bases, with 10 bases between them. This CDR3 is 12 amino acids long.

The chain links TRBV5-1 to TRBJ1-1, with 9 bases fitting TRBD1. The V gene's germline CDR1 is SGHRS and CDR2 YFSETQ. Trimming took 2 bases from V and 5 from J; bases not matched to a gene: 4. The CDR3 runs 14 residues. CDR3 DNA sequence: TGCGCCAGCAGCTTCGGGACAGGGTTAACTGAAGCTTTCTTT. It codes for CASSFGTGLTEAFF.

The chain is built from TRBV19 and TRBJ1-5, with a possible D match to TRBD1 (5 bases). The CDR3 runs to 17 residues. CDR1 LNHDA and CDR2 SQIVND come from the germline V gene (reference sequence). V shed 7 bases and J shed 2 bases, with 21 bases lying between them. The CDR3 spells CASTQVALGAGNQPQHF. The CDR3 nucleotides read TGTGCCAGTACCCAAGTCGCTTTAGGGGCAGGCAATCAGCCCCAGCATTTT.

The chain links TRBV5-1 to TRBJ2-2; the match to TRBD2 covers 9 bases. This CDR3 has 13 residues. The V gene end was trimmed by 6 bases and the J gene end by 7 bases; junction bases not matched to a gene: 4. In germline, CDR1 is SGHRS, CDR2 YFSETQ. This CDR3 reads CASMREGGGELFF. CDR3 sequence (DNA): TGCGCCAGCATGCGGGAGGGCGGCGGGGAGCTGTTTTTT. Full variable domain (outside the CDR3, taken from reference TRBV5-1 and TRBJ2-2): KAGVTQTPRYLIKTRGQQVTLSCSPISGHRSVSWYQQTPGQGLQFLFEYFSETQRNKGNFPGRFSGRQFSNSRSEMNVSTLELGDSALYLCASMREGGGELFFGEGSRLTVL.

This chain joins TRBV7-2 and TRBJ2-3; 12 bases map to TRBD1. Germline V gene sequence: CDR1 SGHTA, CDR2 FQGNSA. The V gene end was trimmed by 5 bases and the J gene end by 5 bases; junction bases not matched to a gene: 8. The CDR3 covers 16 residues. Written as DNA, the CDR3 is TGTGCCAGCAGCACCACGGGACAGGGGGCTGGAGATACGCAGTATTTT. It encodes CASSTTGQGAGDTQYF.

In nucleotides, the CDR3 is TGTGCCAGCAGTGAATCCCCGCCCCAGCATTTT. Amino acids: CASSESPPQHF. This chain links TRBV6-1 with TRBJ1-5; D gene unclear. V lost 2 bases and J lost 9, with 5 bases in between. Germline V gene data show CDR1 as MNHNS and CDR2 as SASEGT. CDR3 length equals 11 residues.

The chain couples TRBV30 to TRBJ1-1; D not certain. Germline values: CDR1 GTSNPN, CDR2 SVGIG (reference sequence). The CDR3 is made up of 13 amino acids. V lost 2 bases and J 6 bases, leaving 13 bases between the germline ends. The CDR3 DNA follows: TGTGCCTGGAGTTACCGCGCGGTAGCTGAAGCTTTCTTT. It encodes CAWSYRAVAEAFF.

The rearrangement links TRBV10-1 to TRBJ1-5; no clear D gene. Trimming removed 6 bases from V and 0 bases from J, with 15 bases in between. This CDR3 comprises 16 residues. Germline V CDR1 and CDR2: WNHNN, SYGVQD (reference sequence). DNA for the CDR3: TGCGCCAGCAGAAGGGTTCCCCTCTATAGCAATCAGCCCCAGCATTTT. Translated: CASRRVPLYSNQPQHF.

V gene TRBV5-1 combines with J gene TRBJ2-7; 7 nucleotides align to TRBD2. The junction had 7 bases not matched to a gene; V was cut back by 0 bases and J by 4 bases. The CDR3 runs 15 residues. CDR1 and CDR2 from the germline V gene are SGHRS and YFSETQ. The CDR3 sequence: CASSLAAGSVYEQYF. As DNA, the CDR3 is TGCGCCAGCAGCTTGGCAGCGGGAAGCGTTTACGAGCAGTACTTC.